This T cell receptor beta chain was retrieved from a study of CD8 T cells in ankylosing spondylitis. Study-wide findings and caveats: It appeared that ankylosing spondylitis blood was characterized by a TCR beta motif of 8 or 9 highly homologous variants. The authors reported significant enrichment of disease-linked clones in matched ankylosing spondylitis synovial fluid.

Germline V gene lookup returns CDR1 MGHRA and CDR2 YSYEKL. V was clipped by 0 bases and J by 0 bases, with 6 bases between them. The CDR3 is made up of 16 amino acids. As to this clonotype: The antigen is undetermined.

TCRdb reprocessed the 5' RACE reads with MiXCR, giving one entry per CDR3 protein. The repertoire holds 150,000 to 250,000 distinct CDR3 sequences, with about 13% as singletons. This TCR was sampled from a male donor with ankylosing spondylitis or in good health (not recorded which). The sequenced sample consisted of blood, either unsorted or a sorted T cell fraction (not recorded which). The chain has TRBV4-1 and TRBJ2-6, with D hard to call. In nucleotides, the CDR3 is TGCGCCAGCAGCCAAGACAGTTTCTCTGGGGCCAACGTCCTGACTTTC. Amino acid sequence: CASSQDSFSGANVLTF.